The sequence of this T cell receptor beta chain was determined in a study of metastatic and nonmetastatic thyroid tumors. Broader study findings: When malignant thyroid tumors were compared with benign nodules, TCR beta diversity was reportedly significantly higher in the malignant tumors. This held in both blood and tumor samples.

Trimming pared 7 bases from V and 8 bases from J, leaving 20 bases between. Looked up from germline, CDR1 is MNHNS and CDR2 is SASEGT. The CDR3 totals 14 residues. TCRdb re-analyzed the PCR reads using MiXCR. In the table there are 21,000 or so clones, about a sixth of which are singletons. This clone is deemed medium-sized. Its specificity is not known. Treatment of any kind had been given to no patient before thyroid surgery. V is TRBV6-1 and J is TRBJ1-1; perhaps TRBD1 as D (6 bases). The sample was blood. This TCR derives from a female donor with papillary thyroid cancer or a benign thyroid nodule (not recorded which). Some clones in this sample may be carry-over from other donors' samples. Here the CDR3 reads CASTFTGGRLEAFF. The CDR3 DNA sequence: TGTGCCAGCACCTTCACCGGGGGGCGTCTCGAAGCTTTCTTT.